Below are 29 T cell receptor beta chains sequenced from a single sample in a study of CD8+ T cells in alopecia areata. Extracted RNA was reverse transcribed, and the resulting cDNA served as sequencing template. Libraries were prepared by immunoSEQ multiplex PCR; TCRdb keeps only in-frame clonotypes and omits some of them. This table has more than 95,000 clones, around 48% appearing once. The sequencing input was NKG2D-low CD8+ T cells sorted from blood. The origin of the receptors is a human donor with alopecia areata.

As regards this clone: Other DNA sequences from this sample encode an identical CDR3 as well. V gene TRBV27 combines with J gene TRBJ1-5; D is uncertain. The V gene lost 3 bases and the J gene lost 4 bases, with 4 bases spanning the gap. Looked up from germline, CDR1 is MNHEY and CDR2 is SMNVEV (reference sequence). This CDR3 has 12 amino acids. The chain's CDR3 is CASSFRNQPQHF. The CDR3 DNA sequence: TGTGCCAGCAGTTTCAGGAATCAGCCCCAGCATTTT.

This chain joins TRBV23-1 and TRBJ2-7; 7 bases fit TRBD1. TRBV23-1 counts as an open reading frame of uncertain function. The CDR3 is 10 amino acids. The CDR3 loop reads CASVSTGSAV. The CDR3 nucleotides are TGCGCCAGCGTTTCGACAGGGTCAGCGGTC.

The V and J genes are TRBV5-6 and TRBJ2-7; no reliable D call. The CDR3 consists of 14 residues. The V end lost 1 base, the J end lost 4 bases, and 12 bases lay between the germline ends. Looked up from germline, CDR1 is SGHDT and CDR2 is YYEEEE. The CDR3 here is CASSLQAPGYEQYF. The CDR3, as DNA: TGTGCCAGCAGCTTGCAGGCACCTGGTTACGAGCAGTACTTC.

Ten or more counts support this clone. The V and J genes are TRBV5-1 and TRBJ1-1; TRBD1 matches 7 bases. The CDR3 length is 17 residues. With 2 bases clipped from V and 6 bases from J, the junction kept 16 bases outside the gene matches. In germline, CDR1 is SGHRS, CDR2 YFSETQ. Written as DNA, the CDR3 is TGCGCCAGCAGCTTACTACTGACAGGGAGTGGTAGCGCTGAAGCTTTCTTT. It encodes CASSLLLTGSGSAEAFF.

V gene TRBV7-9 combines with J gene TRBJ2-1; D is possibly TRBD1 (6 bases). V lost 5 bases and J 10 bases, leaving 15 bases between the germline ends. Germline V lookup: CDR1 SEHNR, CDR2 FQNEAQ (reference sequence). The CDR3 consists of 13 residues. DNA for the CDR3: TGTGCCAGCAGCCCAGAGGGGGACGCGGAGCAGTTCTTC. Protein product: CASSPEGDAEQFF.

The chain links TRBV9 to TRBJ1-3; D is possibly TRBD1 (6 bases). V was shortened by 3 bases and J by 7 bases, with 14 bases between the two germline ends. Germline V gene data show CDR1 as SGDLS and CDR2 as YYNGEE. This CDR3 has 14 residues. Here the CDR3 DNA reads TGTGCCAGCAGCGCCTCAGGGGTCCGGAACACCATATATTTT. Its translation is CASSASGVRNTIYF.

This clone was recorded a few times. CDR3 nucleotides: TGCGCCAGCAGCCGAGACAGAATGGACAATGAGCAGTTCTTC. Protein sequence: CASSRDRMDNEQFF. The V and J genes are TRBV4-3 and TRBJ2-1, with D possibly matching TRBD1 (5 bases). Germline V gives CDR1 LGHNA, CDR2 YSLEER. Trimming stripped 4 bases from V and 5 bases from J, with 12 bases between. This CDR3 contains 14 residues.

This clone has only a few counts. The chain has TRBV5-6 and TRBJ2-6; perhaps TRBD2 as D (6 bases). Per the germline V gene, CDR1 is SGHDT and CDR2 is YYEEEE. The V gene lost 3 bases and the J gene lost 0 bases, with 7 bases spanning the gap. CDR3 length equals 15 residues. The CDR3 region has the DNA TGTGCCAGCAGCTGGGGGGTCTCTGGGGCCAACGTCCTGACTTTC. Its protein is CASSWGVSGANVLTF.

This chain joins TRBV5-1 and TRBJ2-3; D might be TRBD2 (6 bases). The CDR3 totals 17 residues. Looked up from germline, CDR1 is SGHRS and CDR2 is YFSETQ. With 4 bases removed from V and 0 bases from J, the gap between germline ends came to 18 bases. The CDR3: CASSGEVGSTSTDTQYF. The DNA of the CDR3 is TGCGCCAGCAGCGGCGAGGTCGGGAGCACTAGCACAGATACGCAGTATTTT.

CDR3: CAWSVRWELFF. Here the CDR3 DNA reads TGTGCCTGGAGTGTACGTTGGGAGCTGTTTTTT. This chain uses TRBV30 with TRBJ2-2; D gene unclear. Trimming pared 0 bases from V and 9 bases from J, leaving 5 bases between. CDR3 size: 11 residues. Germline V gene data show CDR1 as GTSNPN and CDR2 as SVGIG (reference sequence). Full variable domain (remainder filled in from reference TRBV30 and TRBJ2-2): SQTIHQWPATLVQPVGSPLSLECTVEGTSNPNLYWYRQAAGRGLQLLFYSVGIGQISSEVPQNLSASRPQDRQFILSSKKLLLSDSGFYLCAWSVRWELFFGEGSRLTVL.

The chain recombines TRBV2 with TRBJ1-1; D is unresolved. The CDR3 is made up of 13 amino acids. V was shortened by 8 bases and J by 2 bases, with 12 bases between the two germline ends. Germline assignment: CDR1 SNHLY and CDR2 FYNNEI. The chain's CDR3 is CASVSVLNTEAFF. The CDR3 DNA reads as TGTGCCAGCGTTTCCGTTTTAAACACTGAAGCTTTCTTT.

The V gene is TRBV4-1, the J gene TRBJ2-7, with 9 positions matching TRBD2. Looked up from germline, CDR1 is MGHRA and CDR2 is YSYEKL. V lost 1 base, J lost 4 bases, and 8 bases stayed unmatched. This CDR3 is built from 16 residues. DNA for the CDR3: TGCGCCAGCAGCCAAGTCTTGGCGGGAGGGATATACGAGCAGTACTTC. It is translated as CASSQVLAGGIYEQYF.

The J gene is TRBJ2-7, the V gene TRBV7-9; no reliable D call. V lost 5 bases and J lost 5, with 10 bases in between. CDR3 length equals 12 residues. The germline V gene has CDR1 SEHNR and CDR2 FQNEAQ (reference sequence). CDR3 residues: CASSHLEDEQYF. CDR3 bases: TGTGCCAGCAGCCACCTAGAGGACGAGCAGTACTTC.

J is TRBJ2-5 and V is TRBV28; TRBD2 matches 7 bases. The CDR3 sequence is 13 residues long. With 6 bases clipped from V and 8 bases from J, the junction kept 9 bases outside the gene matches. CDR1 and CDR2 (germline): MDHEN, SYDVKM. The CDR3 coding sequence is TGTGCCAGCAGCGGAGGACTAGGAGAAACCCAGTACTTC. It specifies CASSGGLGETQYF.

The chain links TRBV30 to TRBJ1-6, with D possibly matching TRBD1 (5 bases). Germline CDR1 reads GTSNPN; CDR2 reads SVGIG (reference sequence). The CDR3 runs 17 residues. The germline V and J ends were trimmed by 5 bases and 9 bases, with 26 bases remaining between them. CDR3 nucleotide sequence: TGTGCCTGGGGGGGGGACGCCTCGACCCGGCGCGGTTCACCCCTCCACTTT. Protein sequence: CAWGGDASTRRGSPLHF.

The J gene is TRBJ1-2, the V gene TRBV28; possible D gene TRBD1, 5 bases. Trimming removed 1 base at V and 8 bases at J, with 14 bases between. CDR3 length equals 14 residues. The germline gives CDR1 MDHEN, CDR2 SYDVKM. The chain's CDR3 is CASSLSIAGTGYTF. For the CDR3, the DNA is TGTGCCAGCAGTTTATCTATTGCGGGGACCGGCTACACCTTC.

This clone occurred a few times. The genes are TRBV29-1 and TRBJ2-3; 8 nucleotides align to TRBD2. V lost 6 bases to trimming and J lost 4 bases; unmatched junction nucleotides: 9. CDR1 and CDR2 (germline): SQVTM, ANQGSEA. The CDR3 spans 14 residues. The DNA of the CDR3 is TGCAGCGTCACCAGCCCAGCGGGGGCAGATACGCAGTATTTT. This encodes CSVTSPAGADTQYF.

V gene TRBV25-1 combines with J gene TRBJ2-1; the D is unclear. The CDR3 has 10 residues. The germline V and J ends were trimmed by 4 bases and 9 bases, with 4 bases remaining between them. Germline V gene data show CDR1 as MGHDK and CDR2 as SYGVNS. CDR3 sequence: CASSAIEQFF. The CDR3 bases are TGTGCCAGCAGTGCAATTGAGCAGTTCTTC.

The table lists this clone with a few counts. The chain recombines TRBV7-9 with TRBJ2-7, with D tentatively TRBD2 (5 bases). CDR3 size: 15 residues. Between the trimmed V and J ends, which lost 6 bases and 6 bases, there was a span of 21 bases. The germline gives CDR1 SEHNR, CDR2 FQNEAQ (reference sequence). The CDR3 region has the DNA TGTGCCAGCAGTCCGACGGGATGGGGAACGGGCGAGCAGTACTTC. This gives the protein CASSPTGWGTGEQYF.

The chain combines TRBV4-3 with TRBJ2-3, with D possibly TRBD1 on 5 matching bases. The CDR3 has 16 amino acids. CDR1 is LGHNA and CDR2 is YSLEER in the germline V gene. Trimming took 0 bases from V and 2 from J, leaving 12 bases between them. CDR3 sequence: CASSQDRVQITDTQYF. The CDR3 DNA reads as TGCGCCAGCAGCCAAGACAGGGTTCAGATCACAGATACGCAGTATTTT.

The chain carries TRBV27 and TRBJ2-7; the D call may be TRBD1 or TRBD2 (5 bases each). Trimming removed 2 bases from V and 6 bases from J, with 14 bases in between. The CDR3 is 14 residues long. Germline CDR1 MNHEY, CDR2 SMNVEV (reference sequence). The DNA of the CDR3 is TGTGCCAGCAGTTTAATCGGTGGGGCGGGCGAGCAGTACTTC. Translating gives CASSLIGGAGEQYF.

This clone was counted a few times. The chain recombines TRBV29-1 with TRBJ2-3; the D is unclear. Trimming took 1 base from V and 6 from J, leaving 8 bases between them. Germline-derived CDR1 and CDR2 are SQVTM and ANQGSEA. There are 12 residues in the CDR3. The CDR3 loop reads CSVEGLEDTQYF. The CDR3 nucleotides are TGCAGCGTTGAAGGATTGGAGGATACGCAGTATTTT.

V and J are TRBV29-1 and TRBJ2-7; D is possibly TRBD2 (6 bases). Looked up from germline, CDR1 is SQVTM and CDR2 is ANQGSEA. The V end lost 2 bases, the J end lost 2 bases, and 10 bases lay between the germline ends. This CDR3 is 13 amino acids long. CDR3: CSVESPGAYEQYF. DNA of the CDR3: TGCAGCGTTGAAAGCCCGGGGGCCTACGAGCAGTACTTC.

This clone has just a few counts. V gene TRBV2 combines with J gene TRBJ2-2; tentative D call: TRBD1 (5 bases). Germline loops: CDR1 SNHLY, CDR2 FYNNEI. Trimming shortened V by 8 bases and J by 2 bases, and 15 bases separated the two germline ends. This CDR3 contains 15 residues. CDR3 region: CASAGWQGNTGELFF. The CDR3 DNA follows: TGTGCCAGCGCCGGGTGGCAGGGTAACACCGGGGAGCTGTTTTTT.

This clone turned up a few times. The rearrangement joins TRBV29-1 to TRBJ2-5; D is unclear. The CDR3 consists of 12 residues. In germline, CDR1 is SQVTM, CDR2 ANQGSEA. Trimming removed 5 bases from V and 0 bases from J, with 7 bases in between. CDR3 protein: CSVTEYQETQYF. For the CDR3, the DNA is TGCAGCGTTACAGAGTACCAAGAGACCCAGTACTTC.

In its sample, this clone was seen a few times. Here the CDR3 reads CSVPRDSDTQYF. DNA of the CDR3: TGCAGCGTTCCTCGGGACTCCGATACGCAGTATTTT. The rearrangement links TRBV29-1 to TRBJ2-3, with TRBD2 as a possible D gene (6 bases). The CDR3 loop spans 12 amino acids. Germline-derived CDR1 and CDR2 are SQVTM and ANQGSEA. Deletions cut 5 bases from V and 6 bases from J, with 12 bases between.

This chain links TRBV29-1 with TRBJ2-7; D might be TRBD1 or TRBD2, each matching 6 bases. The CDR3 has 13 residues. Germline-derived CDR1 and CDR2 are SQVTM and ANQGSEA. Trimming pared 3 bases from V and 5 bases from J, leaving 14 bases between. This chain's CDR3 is CSVEKRGVHEQYF. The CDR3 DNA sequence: TGCAGCGTTGAGAAGAGGGGGGTCCACGAGCAGTACTTC.

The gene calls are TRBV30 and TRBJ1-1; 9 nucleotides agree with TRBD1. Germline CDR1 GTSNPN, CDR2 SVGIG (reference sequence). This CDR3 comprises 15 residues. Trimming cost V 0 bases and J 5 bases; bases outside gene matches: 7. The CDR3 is CAWSVTGGVGTEAFF. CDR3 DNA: TGTGCCTGGAGTGTTACAGGGGGCGTAGGGACTGAAGCTTTCTTT.

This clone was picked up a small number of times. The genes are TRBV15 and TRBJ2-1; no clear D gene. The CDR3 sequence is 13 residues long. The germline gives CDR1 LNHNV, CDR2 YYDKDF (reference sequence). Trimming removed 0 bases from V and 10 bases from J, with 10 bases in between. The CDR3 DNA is TGTGCCACCAGCAGAGATAGAGGAGCCGAGCAGTTCTTC. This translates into CATSRDRGAEQFF.